This T cell receptor (beta chain) was sequenced in a study of cytomegalovirus exposure and HLA in healthy donors. Study summary: Unique TCRs numbering about 87 million, obtained from HLA-typed donors, made up an early data release. General observations from the study: In an earlier analysis, productive rearrangement rates for most beta V segments clustered near 90% or 30%.

About this clone: Its target is unknown.

After removal of 0 bases from V and 2 bases from J, the junction contained 3 bases not matched to a gene. Germline assignment: CDR1 SGDLS and CDR2 YYNGEE. The CDR3 runs to 15 residues. With 60 Vbeta and 13 Jbeta primers, the PCR was carried out. Profiled with immunoSEQ multiplex PCR; TCRdb holds only in-frame clones, not every one. The sample yields 150,000 to 200,000 clones, around 72% seen once. Sequencing used PBMCs. The receptor's source is a man in his forties in good health and CMV-seropositive. The rearrangement joins TRBV9 to TRBJ1-1, with 8 bases fitting TRBD1. CDR3 nucleotides: TGTGCCAGCAGCGTAGATGGACAGGGAAACACTGAAGCTTTCTTT. As protein: CASSVDGQGNTEAFF. Combining the CDR3 with reference TRBV9 and TRBJ1-1 gives the whole variable domain DSGVTQTPKHLITATGQRVTLRCSPRSGDLSVYWYQQSLDQGLQFLIQYYNGEERAKGNILERFSAQQFPDLHSELNLSSLELGDSALYFCASSVDGQGNTEAFFGQGTRLTVV.